Sequencing of this TCR beta chain was carried out in a study of cytomegalovirus exposure and HLA in healthy donors. General observations from the study: Researchers reportedly found TCR beta sequences accurately predicted most subjects' HLA-A and HLA-B alleles. Roughly even sequencing depth across donors was the assumption behind the presence/absence analyses. CMV serostatus alone was available as immune exposure information.

PCR used 60 Vbeta primers and 13 Jbeta primers. The method was immunoSEQ multiplex PCR; TCRdb's version includes in-frame clones alone and lacks a portion of them. This table has about 190,000 clones, approximately 86% appearing once. Donors consisted of healthy bone marrow donors. As regards this clone: Its antigen is not known.

The CDR3 contains 14 residues. Per the germline V gene, CDR1 is LNHDA and CDR2 is SQIVND (reference sequence). The V segment lost 7 bases and the J segment 7 bases; nucleotides outside the gene matches: 6. The specimen was PBMCs. The V and J genes are TRBV19 and TRBJ2-2; TRBD1 matches at 10 bases. This receptor was taken from a woman younger than 45 in good health and CMV-seronegative. For the CDR3, the DNA is TGTGCCAGTACCCTGACAGGGGGCTACGGGGAGCTGTTTTTT. This gives the protein CASTLTGGYGELFF.